One sample yielded the 11 T cell receptor beta chains listed below, sequenced in a study of T cells after yellow fever vaccination. TCRdb processed the 5' RACE reads anew with MiXCR; each CDR3 protein has one entry. The sample records about 580,000 distinct CDR3 sequences, roughly a sixth being singletons. The starting material was PBMCs, obtained less than 6 days after the first yellow fever vaccination. These receptor sequences come from a man aged 18-30 years who received the YFV17D yellow fever vaccine.

This clonotype was detected a few times. The V gene is TRBV7-9, the J gene TRBJ2-3, with D perhaps given as TRBD1 or TRBD2 (6 bases each). Germline-derived CDR1 and CDR2 are SEHNR and FQNEAQ (reference sequence). This CDR3 region has 16 residues. Trimming cost V 6 bases and J 0 bases, with 16 bases left between them. The CDR3 sequence: CASSSGGTLSTDTQYF. As DNA, the CDR3 is TGTGCCAGCAGTTCGGGCGGGACACTAAGCACAGATACGCAGTATTTT.

This rearrangement joins TRBV6-5 to TRBJ1-4; D not resolved. The CDR3 is 14 residues long. CDR1 and CDR2 (germline): MNHEY, SVGAGI. V lost 5 bases and J 0 bases, leaving 7 bases between the germline ends. The CDR3 reads CASSVRATNEKLFF. CDR3 nucleotides: TGTGCCAGCAGTGTCCGAGCAACTAATGAAAAACTGTTTTTT.

This clonotype turned up a few times. The rearrangement uses TRBV5-1 and TRBJ2-5; D may be TRBD2 (5 bases). Germline V gene data show CDR1 as SGHRS and CDR2 as YFSETQ. V shed 0 bases and J shed 4 bases, with 16 bases lying between them. The CDR3 length is 16 residues. The chain's CDR3 is CASSLATPQAGETQYF. CDR3 bases: TGCGCCAGCAGCTTGGCCACTCCCCAGGCGGGAGAGACCCAGTACTTC. Complete variable domain (other parts from reference TRBV5-1 and TRBJ2-5): KAGVTQTPRYLIKTRGQQVTLSCSPISGHRSVSWYQQTPGQGLQFLFEYFSETQRNKGNFPGRFSGRQFSNSRSEMNVSTLELGDSALYLCASSLATPQAGETQYFGPGTRLLVL.

This clonotype was picked up one time. The V and J genes are TRBV6-2 or TRBV6-3 and TRBJ2-6; D gene ambiguous. This CDR3 contains 10 residues. Germline loops: CDR1 MNHEY, CDR2 SVGEGT. CDR3: CGTGANVLTF. CDR3 DNA: TGTGGGACTGGGGCCAACGTCCTGACTTTC.

This sequence joins TRBV21-1 and TRBJ2-7; the table's D gene call, TRBD1, was not cross checked with the DNA. TRBV21-1 is reported as a pseudogene. The CDR3 is made up of 15 amino acids. CDR3 protein: CARIIRWTDFYEQYV. The DNA for the CDR3 is TGTGCCAGAATTATACGATGGACAGACTTCTACGAGCAGTACGTC.

The J gene is TRBJ1-2, the V gene TRBV6-1; D uncertain. The V end lost 10 bases, the J end lost 7 bases, and 22 bases lay between the germline ends. Germline V gene lookup returns CDR1 MNHNS and CDR2 SASEGT. CDR3 length: 14 residues. The chain's CDR3 is CAKNPISLFGGYTF. CDR3 in DNA: TGTGCCAAAAACCCAATTAGCCTTTTTGGTGGCTACACCTTC.

The chain joins TRBV12-3 or TRBV12-4 to TRBJ2-7; TRBD2 matches at 8 bases. The CDR3 has 14 amino acids. V was clipped by 6 bases and J by 2 bases; unmatched bases: 6. In nucleotides, the CDR3 is TGTGCCAGCAGCACAGCGGGGGTAACCTACGAGCAGTACTTC. Translated, it gives CASSTAGVTYEQYF.

The V call is TRBV11-2, the J call TRBJ2-2; 8 bases are a match to TRBD2. Trimming at V came to 4 bases and at J to 4 bases, leaving 11 bases not matched to a gene. Germline CDR1 is SGHAT and CDR2 is FQNNGV. The CDR3 extends over 17 amino acids. CDR3 nucleotide sequence: TGTGCCAGCAGCTACAGTCAGCGGGGGCCGGGCACCGGGGAGCTGTTTTTT. It specifies CASSYSQRGPGTGELFF.

This clonotype was detected ten times or more. This chain connects TRBV20-1 to TRBJ1-5, with D unresolved. The CDR3 loop spans 11 amino acids. V dropped 1 base and J dropped 4 bases, with 2 bases sitting between them. The germline gives CDR1 DFQATT, CDR2 SNEGSKA (reference sequence). In DNA, the CDR3 is TGCAGTGCTAGAGGGAATCAGCCCCAGCATTTT. The encoded protein is CSARGNQPQHF.

This clonotype turned up a few times. The chain uses TRBV5-1 and TRBJ1-5, with D uncertain. Germline V gene lookup returns CDR1 SGHRS and CDR2 YFSETQ. The CDR3 has 15 residues. V was clipped by 5 bases and J by 4 bases, with 16 bases between them. The CDR3: CASSRTPAPNQPQHF. The CDR3 nucleotides read TGCGCCAGCAGTCGGACTCCAGCGCCTAATCAGCCCCAGCATTTT.

This clonotype came up many times. The rearrangement uses TRBV7-9 and TRBJ2-1, with D perhaps TRBD1 (6 bases). The CDR3 is 15 residues long. V shed 2 bases and J shed 4 bases, with 12 bases lying between them. Germline CDR1 reads SEHNR; CDR2 reads FQNEAQ (reference sequence). The CDR3 nucleotides are TGTGCCAGCAGCTTACGGGACACCCAATACAATGAGCAGTTCTTC. Translation gives CASSLRDTQYNEQFF.